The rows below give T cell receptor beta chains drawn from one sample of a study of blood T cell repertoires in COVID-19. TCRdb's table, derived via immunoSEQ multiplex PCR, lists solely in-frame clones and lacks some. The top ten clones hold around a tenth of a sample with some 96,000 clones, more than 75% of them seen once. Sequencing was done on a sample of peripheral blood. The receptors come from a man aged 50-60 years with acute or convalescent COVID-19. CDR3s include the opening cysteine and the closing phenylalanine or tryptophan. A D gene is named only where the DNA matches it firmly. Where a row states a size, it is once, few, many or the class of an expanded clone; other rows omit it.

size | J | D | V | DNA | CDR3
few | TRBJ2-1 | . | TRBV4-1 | TGCGCCAGCAGCCGCCGGACAGGGAGGGATGAGCAGTTCTTC | CASSRRTGRDEQFF
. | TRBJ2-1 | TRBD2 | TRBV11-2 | TGTGCCAGCAGCTTGAGACTAGCGACATACAATGAGCAGTTCTTC | CASSLRLATYNEQFF
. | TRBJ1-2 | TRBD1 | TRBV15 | TGTGCCACCAGCTTAGCTCCCCGGGACAGCTATGGCTACACCTTC | CATSLAPRDSYGYTF
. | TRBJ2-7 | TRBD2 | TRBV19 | TGTGCCAGTAGTATGGGGACTAGCTCATCCGACGAGCAGTACTTC | CASSMGTSSSDEQYF
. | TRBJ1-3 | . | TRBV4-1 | TGCGCCAGCAGCCAAGTTGGGGCCTCTGGAAACACCATATATTTT | CASSQVGASGNTIYF
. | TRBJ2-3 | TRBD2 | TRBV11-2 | TGTGCCAGCAGCTCCAGACTAGCCAAAAGCGGGGCTACGCAGTATTTT | CASSSRLAKSGATQYF
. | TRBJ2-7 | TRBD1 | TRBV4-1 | TGCGCCAGCAGCCAAGTTCGGGGGACAGGGTCCTACGAGCAGTACTTC | CASSQVRGTGSYEQYF
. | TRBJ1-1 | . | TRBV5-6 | TGTGCCAGCACAGGGGAGGGGACTGAAGCTTTCTTT | CASTGEGTEAFF
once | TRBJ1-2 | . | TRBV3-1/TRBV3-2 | TGTGCCAGCAGCACAAAATCAACAGGTGGCTACACCTTC | CASSTKSTGGYTF
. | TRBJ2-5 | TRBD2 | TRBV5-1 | TGCGCCAGCAGCTCCACTATTTGGACTAGCGGGAGTAAGACCCAGTACTTC | CASSSTIWTSGSKTQYF
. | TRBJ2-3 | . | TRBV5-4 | TGTGCCAGCAGCTTGAAGGAGGGCCTCACAGATACGCAGTATTTT | CASSLKEGLTDTQYF
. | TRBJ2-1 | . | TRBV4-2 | TGTGCCAGCAGCCAAGGACCAACAGGGCACGAATACAATGAGCAGTTCTTC | CASSQGPTGHEYNEQFF
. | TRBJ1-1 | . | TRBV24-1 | TGTGCCACCAGTGAGGGAGGGATTTCGGGGAACACTGAAGCTTTCTTT | CATSEGGISGNTEAFF
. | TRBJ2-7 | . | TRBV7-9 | TGTGCCAGCAGCCCGGACAGTCCCTACGAGCAGTACTTC | CASSPDSPYEQYF
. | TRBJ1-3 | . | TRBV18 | TGTGCCAGCTCACCACGGACTGACAGGTTCTCTGGAAACACCATATATTTT | CASSPRTDRFSGNTIYF
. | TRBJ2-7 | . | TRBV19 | TGTGCCAGTAGTAGAAGCACGCCGGGACTGGGCTACGAGCAGTACTTC | CASSRSTPGLGYEQYF